These 9 T cell receptor beta chains share one sample of origin, sequenced in a study of shared clonotypes between healthy human individuals. Produced via immunoSEQ multiplex PCR; TCRdb's table is partial and in-frame only. The profile shows roughly 700,000 clones, roughly 70% of them singletons. The source material was memory CD4+ T cells sorted from blood. This sample's subset: CD45RA-negative fraction. These receptors came from a woman aged 25 to 39 in good health.

V gene TRBV28 combines with J gene TRBJ2-1; TRBD1 or TRBD2 may be the D gene (5 bases each). This CDR3 is 16 amino acids long. Germline CDR1 reads MDHEN; CDR2 reads SYDVKM. V was clipped by 3 bases and J by 7 bases, with 19 bases between them. The CDR3 DNA reads TGTGCCAGCAGTTTTCCGGAGCAGGGAAGGAGGAATGAGCAGTTCTTC. Translating gives CASSFPEQGRRNEQFF.

The chain uses TRBV7-9 and TRBJ2-5; a weak D match, TRBD1 (6 bases). Germline CDR1 SEHNR, CDR2 FQNEAQ (reference sequence). This CDR3 comprises 14 residues. V shed 1 base and J shed 3 bases, with 9 bases lying between them. CDR3 region: CASSLVAGEETQYF. The CDR3 region has the DNA TGTGCCAGCAGCTTAGTTGCAGGGGAAGAGACCCAGTACTTC.

The chain employs TRBV11-2 and TRBJ2-7; D could derive from TRBD1 or TRBD2 (6 bases each). Germline CDR1 is SGHAT and CDR2 is FQNNGV. V lost 5 bases and J 4 bases, leaving 24 bases between the germline ends. This CDR3 spans 17 amino acids. The CDR3 loop is CASSPRGLGGRAYEQYF. The CDR3, as DNA: TGTGCCAGCAGCCCACGTGGTTTAGGGGGGAGAGCGTACGAGCAGTACTTC.

J is TRBJ2-3 and V is TRBV7-9; no definite D call. Deletions cut 3 bases from V and 4 bases from J, with 8 bases between. Germline V CDR1 and CDR2: SEHNR, FQNEAQ (reference sequence). The CDR3 extends over 13 amino acids. For the CDR3, the DNA is TGTGCCAGCAGCTTTGAAAGGGCAGATACGCAGTATTTT. Its protein is CASSFERADTQYF. The full variable domain, rest sourced from reference TRBV7-9 and TRBJ2-3, is DTGVSQNPRHKITKRGQNVTFRCDPISEHNRLYWYRQTLGQGPEFLTYFQNEAQLEKSRLLSDRFSAERPKGSFSTLEIQRTEQGDSAMYLCASSFERADTQYFGPGTRLTVL.

Notes on this clone: A much larger clone differs by one base, so this may be a read error. This same CDR3 is encoded by further DNA sequences in the sample. The rearrangement uses TRBV5-4 and TRBJ2-3; no firm D call. With 2 bases removed from V and 0 bases from J, the gap between germline ends came to 4 bases. Germline V CDR1 and CDR2: SGHNT, YYREEE (reference sequence). The CDR3 contains 13 residues. CDR3 nucleotides: TGTGCCAGCAGCTTAGGAAGCACAGATACGCAGTATTTT. Translation: CASSLGSTDTQYF.

V is TRBV18 and J is TRBJ2-1; the D gene is possibly TRBD2 (6 bases). V was cut by 7 bases and J by 8 bases, with 24 bases left in between. The CDR3 consists of 16 residues. The germline gives CDR1 KGHSH, CDR2 LQKENI. CDR3 protein: CASLEGLAMRGDEQFF. As DNA, the CDR3 is TGTGCCAGCTTGGAGGGTTTGGCGATGAGGGGTGATGAGCAGTTCTTC.

The chain has TRBV20-1 and TRBJ2-1; D gene uncertain. Per germline, CDR1 DFQATT and CDR2 SNEGSKA (reference sequence). Trimming took 5 bases from V and 4 from J, leaving 6 bases between them. CDR3 length: 11 amino acids. CDR3 sequence (DNA): TGCAGTGCTCCGCTATACAATGAGCAGTTCTTC. As protein: CSAPLYNEQFF.

This clone was seen more than once but under ten times. The rearrangement joins TRBV15 to TRBJ2-5; 10 nucleotides agree with TRBD1. The CDR3 is made up of 14 amino acids. Germline CDR1 is LNHNV and CDR2 is YYDKDF (reference sequence). V lost 3 bases, J lost 6 bases, and 4 bases stayed unmatched. The CDR3 here is CATSRGQGLQTQYF. Written as DNA, the CDR3 is TGTGCCACCAGCAGGGGACAGGGGTTGCAGACCCAGTACTTC.

The chain joins TRBV29-1 to TRBJ2-2, with 8 bases aligning to TRBD2. Germline-derived CDR1 and CDR2 are SQVTM and ANQGSEA. This CDR3 region has 15 residues. Losses at the gene ends were 5 bases for V and 2 bases for J; bases not matched to a gene: 7. In DNA form, the CDR3 reads TGCAGCGTTACAAGCGGGAGTAGTAACACCGGGGAGCTGTTTTTT. Translated, it gives CSVTSGSSNTGELFF.